Following are 23 T cell receptor beta chains from one sample sequenced in a study of blood T cells in healthy people across ages. A second PCR, run for about 7 to 11 cycles, used a sample-barcoded 5' primer plus a J-beta primer mix. TCRdb itself ran the 5' RACE reads through MiXCR, one entry per CDR3 protein. Among under 1 million distinct CDR3 sequences listed, 40% to 50% were seen once. What was sequenced was blood. The receptors derive from a man in his sixties in good health.

V is TRBV7-6 and J is TRBJ1-1; D is perhaps TRBD1 (5 bases). Between the trimmed V and J ends, which lost 5 bases and 5 bases, there was a span of 15 bases. Per the germline V gene, CDR1 is SGHVS and CDR2 is FNYEAQ. The CDR3 runs to 14 residues. The DNA for the CDR3 is TGTGCCAGCAGCCACAATACAGGCAGGACTGAAGCTTTCTTT. Protein: CASSHNTGRTEAFF.

The chain couples TRBV7-9 to TRBJ2-7; TRBD1 might be the D (5 bases). Trimming took 10 bases from V and 4 from J, leaving 23 bases between them. Germline lookup yields CDR1 SEHNR and CDR2 FQNEAQ (reference sequence). The CDR3 length is 15 residues. The CDR3 nucleotides are TGTGCCATCGTCGTAGGGGCTGGAGTATCGTACGAGCAGTACTTC. Encoded protein: CAIVVGAGVSYEQYF.

In regard to this clonotype: A much larger clone differs by one base, so this may be a read error. This chain links TRBV10-3 with TRBJ2-7; 8 positions match TRBD1. CDR1 and CDR2 from the germline V gene are ENHRY and SYGVKD. The CDR3 runs 12 residues. V dropped 6 bases and J dropped 9; count of bases not matched to a gene: 7. The CDR3, as DNA: TGTGCCATCAGCCTCGGACAGGGCGTGCAGTACTTC. The encoded protein is CAISLGQGVQYF.

The V gene is TRBV11-1, the J gene TRBJ2-1; D unresolved. The CDR3 sequence is 15 residues long. The V end lost 1 base, the J end lost 2 bases, and 9 bases lay between the germline ends. Germline V gene data show CDR1 as SGHAT and CDR2 as FQDESV (reference sequence). DNA for the CDR3: TGTGCCAGCAGCTTAGGTGACCCAGCCTACAATGAGCAGTTCTTC. It translates to CASSLGDPAYNEQFF.

This sequence joins TRBV11-2 and TRBJ1-6; tentative D call: TRBD1 (5 bases). V was pared by 5 bases and J by 14 bases, with 19 bases between. The CDR3 is made up of 14 amino acids. The germline V gene has CDR1 SGHAT and CDR2 FQNNGV. The CDR3 reads CASSTGGLRGALHF. Here the CDR3 DNA reads TGTGCCAGCAGCACCGGAGGCTTGAGGGGCGCCCTCCACTTT.

The chain carries TRBV20-1 and TRBJ1-1; D remains ambiguous. From germline, CDR1 is DFQATT and CDR2 SNEGSKA (reference sequence). The CDR3 spans 14 residues. V gave up 1 base and J gave up 1 base, with 10 bases separating them. DNA for the CDR3: TGCAGTGCTAGAGTCGGCACCAGGAACACTGAAGCTTTCTTT. Amino acids: CSARVGTRNTEAFF.

Only a few counts were recorded for this clonotype. The rearrangement joins TRBV6-2 or TRBV6-3 to TRBJ2-5, with D possibly being TRBD1 or TRBD2 (5 bases each). The germline gives CDR1 MNHEY, CDR2 SVGEGT. The CDR3 loop spans 14 amino acids. V gave up 4 bases and J gave up 0 bases, with 9 bases separating them. The CDR3 sequence: CASSWGRYQETQYF. The CDR3 bases are TGTGCCAGCAGTTGGGGGAGATACCAAGAGACCCAGTACTTC.

This clonotype has a count of ten or more. One end of the junction does not line up with germline, which may come from a read error. V and J are TRBV5-1 and TRBJ2-3; 7 nucleotides agree with TRBD2. Germline CDR1 reads SGHRS; CDR2 reads YFSETQ. The CDR3 is 15 residues long. CDR3 DNA sequence: TGTGCCAGCAGCCCGGGGGGATCTAGCACAGATACGCAGTATTTT. Encoded protein: CASSPGGSSTDTQYF.

CDR3 DNA sequence: TGTGCTAGTGGTTTGGCCCCCGGGACAGGTGGTTACAATGAGCAGTTCTTC. The encoded protein is CASGLAPGTGGYNEQFF. This chain joins TRBV12-5 and TRBJ2-1, with TRBD1 matching 8 bases. Germline V gene data show CDR1 as LGHNT and CDR2 as FRNRAP. This CDR3 is built from 17 residues. The junction had 9 bases not matched to a gene; V was cut back by 1 base and J by 4 bases.

This clonotype has at least ten counts. This sequence joins TRBV29-1 and TRBJ2-1; D is undetermined. Trimming took off 2 bases at V and 7 bases at J, with 12 bases between the two ends. Germline loops: CDR1 SQVTM, CDR2 ANQGSEA. This CDR3 is built from 13 residues. The CDR3, as DNA: TGCAGCGTTGAAAAGACTGTCGGGAATGAGCAGTTCTTC. It codes for CSVEKTVGNEQFF.

The chain uses TRBV7-8 and TRBJ2-3; D perhaps matches TRBD2 (6 bases). This CDR3 comprises 14 residues. V dropped 1 base and J dropped 5 bases, with 10 bases sitting between them. Per the germline V gene, CDR1 is SGHVS and CDR2 is FQNEAQ. The CDR3 bases are TGTGCCAGCAGCTTAGGCGGGGTGGGAGATACGCAGTATTTT. This gives the protein CASSLGGVGDTQYF.

About this clonotype: A much larger clone sits a single nucleotide away, making a read error possible. This chain connects TRBV5-6 to TRBJ2-7; D may match TRBD1 or TRBD2 (5 bases each). V lost 3 bases, J lost 0 bases, and 13 bases lay in between. The germline V gene encodes CDR1 SGHDT and CDR2 YYEEEE. The CDR3 has 15 amino acids. CDR3: CASSCERGASYEQYF. Here the CDR3 DNA reads TGTGCCAGCAGCTGTGAGAGGGGAGCCTCCTACGAGCAGTACTTC.

This clonotype has more than one count but fewer than ten. The V call is TRBV6-5, the J call TRBJ2-3, with D unclear. The V end was cut by 5 bases, the J end by 6 bases, with 9 bases between. CDR1 is MNHEY, CDR2 SVGAGI, per germline. This CDR3 comprises 12 residues. CDR3 bases: TGTGCCAGCAGTCCCGGTTGGGATACGCAGTATTTT. Its translation is CASSPGWDTQYF.

This clonotype was seen only a few times. This rearrangement joins TRBV30 to TRBJ2-5; D is perhaps TRBD1 or TRBD2 (6 bases each). Germline CDR1 reads GTSNPN; CDR2 reads SVGIG (reference sequence). The CDR3 extends over 13 amino acids. Trimming stripped 0 bases from V and 5 bases from J, with 10 bases between. The CDR3, as DNA: TGTGCCTGGAGTGTAGGGGGGTCGGAGACCCAGTACTTC. It specifies CAWSVGGSETQYF.

The table lists this clonotype with a few counts. This chain links TRBV6-2 or TRBV6-3 with TRBJ2-5; D possibly corresponds to TRBD2 (5 bases). Germline V CDR1 and CDR2: MNHEY, SVGEGT. This CDR3 comprises 14 residues. V lost 2 bases and J 3 bases, leaving 10 bases between the germline ends. The CDR3 nucleotides read TGTGCCAGCAGTTACCCACTAGGGAAAGAGACCCAGTACTTC. Amino acids: CASSYPLGKETQYF.

This clonotype appeared a single time. The chain employs TRBV9 and TRBJ2-7; unclear D gene. CDR3 length equals 15 residues. V lost 2 bases and J 2 bases, leaving 14 bases between the germline ends. Looked up from germline, CDR1 is SGDLS and CDR2 is YYNGEE. The CDR3, as DNA: TGTGCCAGCAGCGTTTCGGTCGGAGTCACCTACGAGCAGTACTTC. This sequence encodes CASSVSVGVTYEQYF.

This clonotype has just a few counts. The chain links TRBV9 to TRBJ2-2, with TRBD2 matching 7 bases. In germline, CDR1 is SGDLS, CDR2 YYNGEE. With V trimmed by 4 bases and J by 6 bases, 12 bases remained unmatched. This CDR3 comprises 16 residues. CDR3 DNA sequence: TGTGCCAGCAGCCAACGGTCCAGCGGGGCCCCCGGGGAGCTGTTTTTT. It codes for CASSQRSSGAPGELFF.

This clonotype was found a few times. CDR3 nucleotides: TGTGCCAGCAGCTTAATGGGACAGCCAAGAGCTTTCTTT. Protein product: CASSLMGQPRAFF. The chain couples TRBV7-9 to TRBJ1-1, with TRBD1 matching 7 bases. The CDR3 extends over 13 amino acids. V lost 2 bases and J lost 10; bases outside the gene matches: 7. CDR1 is SEHNR and CDR2 is FQNEAQ in the germline V gene (reference sequence). The complete variable domain, with remaining parts taken from reference TRBV7-9 and TRBJ1-1, reads DTGVSQNPRHKITKRGQNVTFRCDPISEHNRLYWYRQTLGQGPEFLTYFQNEAQLEKSRLLSDRFSAERPKGSFSTLEIQRTEQGDSAMYLCASSLMGQPRAFFGQGTRLTVV.

This chain links TRBV20-1 with TRBJ2-5; unclear D gene. V gave up 0 bases and J gave up 4 bases, with 9 bases separating them. Per the germline V gene, CDR1 is DFQATT and CDR2 is SNEGSKA (reference sequence). This CDR3 is 13 amino acids long. The CDR3 region has the DNA TGCAGTGCTAGAGATAATCGTTTAGAGACCCAGTACTTC. This encodes CSARDNRLETQYF.

As for this clonotype: A read error may produce the germline difference seen at one junction end. The V call is TRBV6-1, the J call TRBJ2-4; 11 bases agree with TRBD2. Looked up from germline, CDR1 is MNHNS and CDR2 is SASEGT. This CDR3 has 17 amino acids. The CDR3 region has the DNA TGTGCTAGCAGTGCTAATAGCGGGGGGGCCGTTTTAAACATTCAGTACTTC. Translated, it gives CASSANSGGAVLNIQYF.

The V gene is TRBV3-1, the J gene TRBJ1-1; D is ambiguous. CDR1 is LGHDT, CDR2 YNNKEL, per germline (reference sequence). Between the trimmed V and J ends, which lost 2 bases and 4 bases, there was a span of 11 bases. The CDR3 consists of 14 residues. CDR3 DNA sequence: TGTGCCAGCAGCCAACCCCTCCCCGGCACTGAAGCTTTCTTT. This sequence encodes CASSQPLPGTEAFF.

Concerning this clonotype: One end of the junction does not line up with germline, which may come from a read error. The chain uses TRBV5-1 and TRBJ1-4; D remains unclear. The CDR3 is 12 residues long. Germline loops: CDR1 SGHRS, CDR2 YFSETQ. The CDR3 coding sequence is TGCGCCAGCAGCTTTCCGGGAGAAAGACTGTTTTTT. Protein product: CASSFPGERLFF.

There are a few counts of this clonotype. The chain carries TRBV15 and TRBJ2-7; 12 nucleotides agree with TRBD2. Germline assignment: CDR1 LNHNV and CDR2 YYDKDF (reference sequence). The length of the CDR3 is 16 residues. Trimming removed 6 bases from V and 4 bases from J; junction bases left unmatched: 10. CDR3 in DNA: TGTGCCACCAGTATCGGCCCCGGACTAGCGGGGTACGAGCAGTACTTC. This codes for CATSIGPGLAGYEQYF.